A selection of T cell receptor beta chains follows, all from one sample in a study of PD-L1 blockade in urothelial cancer. The repertoire was sequenced with immunoSEQ multiplex PCR; TCRdb's copy has only in-frame clones and lacks some. The sample shows around 45,000 clones, roughly four fifths of them seen only once. The input for sequencing was PBMCs, taken around atezolizumab (anti-PD-L1) treatment. Receptors were obtained from a man in his sixties with urothelial cancer. CDR3s include the opening cysteine and the closing phenylalanine or tryptophan. D genes are given only for firm matches. Some rows mark clone size as missing; the rest say once, few, many or name a class of expanded clone.

V: TRBV5-4
J: TRBJ1-2
D: -
size: -
length: 13
CDR3: CASSLGQDYGYTF
DNA: TGTGCCAGCAGCTTGGGGCAGGACTATGGCTACACCTTC

V: TRBV29-1
J: TRBJ1-1
D: TRBD1
size: -
length: 13
CDR3: CSVRDRANTEAFF
DNA: TGCAGCGTTAGGGACAGGGCGAACACTGAAGCTTTCTTT

V: TRBV5-4
J: TRBJ2-1
D: -
size: -
length: 14
CDR3: CASSSDGGGDEQFF
DNA: TGTGCCAGCAGCTCGGACGGCGGCGGGGATGAGCAGTTCTTC

V: TRBV5-6
J: TRBJ2-2
D: -
size: once
length: 16
CDR3: CASSLFGRVNTGELFF
DNA: TGTGCCAGCAGCTTGTTCGGCAGGGTAAACACCGGGGAGCTGTTTTTT

V: TRBV5-6
J: TRBJ1-1
D: -
size: -
length: 13
CDR3: CASSLLPGTEAFF
DNA: TGTGCCAGCAGCTTACTCCCAGGCACTGAAGCTTTCTTT

V: TRBV4-2
J: TRBJ2-5
D: TRBD2
size: -
length: 17
CDR3: CASSLLGSGGAGETQYF
DNA: TGTGCCAGCAGCCTCCTCGGGAGCGGGGGGGCTGGGGAGACCCAGTACTTC

V: TRBV4-2
J: TRBJ2-6
D: -
size: -
length: 19
CDR3: CASSQAGDTETSGANVLTF
DNA: TGTGCCAGCAGCCAAGCAGGGGACACGGAGACCTCTGGGGCCAACGTCCTGACTTTC

V: TRBV29-1
J: TRBJ2-5
D: TRBD1
size: -
length: 14
CDR3: CSVERGQGMETQYF
DNA: TGCAGCGTTGAGCGGGGACAGGGGATGGAGACCCAGTACTTC

V: TRBV6-1
J: TRBJ2-3
D: -
size: -
length: 12
CDR3: CASSGTGDTQYF
DNA: TGTGCCAGCAGTGGTACAGGAGATACGCAGTATTTT

V: TRBV6-1
J: TRBJ2-6
D: -
size: -
length: 17
CDR3: CASSDRRVLSGANVLTF
DNA: TGTGCCAGCAGTGATCGCAGGGTACTATCTGGGGCCAACGTCCTGACTTTC

V: TRBV30
J: TRBJ1-4
D: TRBD1
size: -
length: 14
CDR3: CAWSLTGEGEKLFF
DNA: TGTGCCTGGAGTTTAACAGGGGAAGGTGAAAAACTGTTTTTT

V: TRBV7-3
J: TRBJ2-3
D: TRBD1
size: -
length: 15
CDR3: CASSPGTGAADTQYF
DNA: TGTGCCAGCAGCCCCGGGACAGGGGCGGCAGATACGCAGTATTTT

V: TRBV5-1
J: TRBJ2-5
D: -
size: -
length: 12
CDR3: CASSFSQETQYF
DNA: TGCGCCAGCAGCTTCAGCCAAGAGACCCAGTACTTC

V: TRBV11-3
J: TRBJ2-3
D: TRBD1
size: -
length: 16
CDR3: CASSPGTGEGADTQYF
DNA: TGTGCCAGCAGCCCGGGGACAGGGGAGGGAGCAGATACGCAGTATTTT

V: TRBV2
J: TRBJ2-7
D: TRBD1
size: -
length: 14
CDR3: CASKGQTISYEQYF
DNA: TGTGCCAGCAAGGGACAGACAATCTCCTACGAGCAGTACTTC

V: TRBV9
J: TRBJ1-2
D: -
size: -
length: 14
CDR3: CASSAPGQHYGYTF
DNA: TGTGCCAGCAGCGCGCCGGGACAACACTATGGCTACACCTTC

V: TRBV7-2
J: TRBJ2-3
D: -
size: -
length: 15
CDR3: CASSLGLPGADTQYF
DNA: TGTGCCAGCAGCTTAGGCCTCCCAGGGGCAGATACGCAGTATTTT

V: TRBV14
J: TRBJ1-3
D: -
size: -
length: 15
CDR3: CASSQDRGVFPTIYF
DNA: TGTGCCAGCAGCCAAGATCGGGGAGTATTTCCGACCATATATTTT

V: TRBV7-8
J: TRBJ2-1
D: TRBD2
size: -
length: 16
CDR3: CASSLGRGAPSGEQFF
DNA: TGTGCCAGCAGCTTAGGGCGGGGGGCTCCGTCTGGTGAGCAGTTCTTC

V: TRBV6-5
J: TRBJ1-4
D: TRBD1
size: once
length: 12
CDR3: CASGTGGQKLFF
DNA: TGTGCCAGCGGAACAGGGGGCCAAAAACTGTTTTTT

V: TRBV2
J: TRBJ1-2
D: TRBD1
size: -
length: 14
CDR3: CASSEDRGHYGYTF
DNA: TGTGCCAGCAGTGAAGACAGGGGGCACTATGGCTACACCTTC

V: TRBV6-5
J: TRBJ2-7
D: TRBD1
size: -
length: 14
CDR3: CASSPGTAALEQYF
DNA: TGTGCCAGCAGTCCTGGGACAGCCGCCTTAGAGCAGTACTTC

V: TRBV2
J: TRBJ1-4
D: -
size: -
length: 14
CDR3: CASSETHQNEKLFF
DNA: TGTGCCAGCAGTGAGACACATCAAAATGAAAAACTGTTTTTT

V: TRBV9
J: TRBJ1-5
D: TRBD1
size: few
length: 18
CDR3: CASTLGGRGPREGQPQHF
DNA: TGTGCCAGCACCCTAGGCGGCAGGGGGCCGAGGGAAGGTCAGCCCCAGCATTTT

V: TRBV7-9
J: TRBJ1-4
D: TRBD1
size: -
length: 15
CDR3: CASSLAGQIGEKLFF
DNA: TGTGCCAGCAGCTTAGCGGGACAGATAGGGGAAAAACTGTTTTTT

V: TRBV27
J: TRBJ2-1
D: TRBD2
size: -
length: 18
CDR3: CASSTLAGGPDLYNEQFF
DNA: TGTGCCAGCAGCACCCTAGCGGGGGGGCCCGATTTGTACAATGAGCAGTTCTTC

V: TRBV6-6
J: TRBJ2-1
D: TRBD2
size: -
length: 15
CDR3: CASSPSGGEGNEQFF
DNA: TGTGCCAGCAGTCCTAGCGGGGGGGAGGGGAATGAGCAGTTCTTC

V: TRBV7-6
J: TRBJ2-5
D: TRBD1
size: -
length: 13
CDR3: CASSFGQGKTQYF
DNA: TGTGCCAGCAGCTTCGGACAGGGAAAGACCCAGTACTTC

V: TRBV30
J: TRBJ1-6
D: -
size: -
length: 10
CDR3: CAWSGGVLHF
DNA: TGTGCCTGGAGTGGGGGGGTCCTCCACTTT

V: TRBV5-6
J: TRBJ2-1
D: TRBD1
size: -
length: 15
CDR3: CASSYTGAPYNEQFF
DNA: TGTGCCAGCAGTTACACAGGGGCCCCTTACAATGAGCAGTTCTTC

V: TRBV30
J: TRBJ2-2
D: -
size: -
length: 12
CDR3: CACRADTGELFF
DNA: TGTGCCTGCAGGGCGGACACCGGGGAGCTGTTTTTT

V: TRBV2
J: TRBJ1-5
D: TRBD1
size: -
length: 14
CDR3: CASSARQGNQPQHF
DNA: TGTGCCAGCAGTGCCCGACAGGGAAATCAGCCCCAGCATTTT

V: TRBV5-1
J: TRBJ2-3
D: -
size: -
length: 14
CDR3: CASRPTGFTDTQYF
DNA: TGCGCCAGCAGACCTACAGGGTTCACAGATACGCAGTATTTT

V: TRBV2
J: TRBJ1-4
D: -
size: -
length: 14
CDR3: CASAAGRGGEKLFF
DNA: TGTGCCAGCGCTGCGGGGAGGGGAGGAGAAAAACTGTTTTTT

V: TRBV5-4
J: TRBJ2-1
D: TRBD2
size: once
length: 16
CDR3: CASSRGLAGGIREQFF
DNA: TGTGCCAGCAGCCGGGGACTAGCGGGGGGAATACGAGAGCAGTTCTTC

V: TRBV10-2
J: TRBJ1-6
D: TRBD1
size: once
length: 18
CDR3: CASSTGYKQDRGNSPLHF
DNA: TGCGCCAGCAGTACAGGGTACAAACAGGACAGGGGGAATTCACCCCTCCACTTT

V: TRBV18
J: TRBJ2-3
D: -
size: -
length: 12
CDR3: CASLQGTDTQYF
DNA: TGTGCCAGCTTGCAGGGCACAGATACGCAGTATTTT

V: TRBV10-3
J: TRBJ1-1
D: -
size: few
length: 15
CDR3: CAISEQQGEGTEAFF
DNA: TGTGCCATCAGTGAACAACAGGGCGAGGGCACTGAAGCTTTCTTT

V: TRBV28
J: TRBJ2-7
D: TRBD1
size: -
length: 13
CDR3: CASRQTGGYEQYF
DNA: TGTGCCAGCAGACAGACAGGGGGCTACGAGCAGTACTTC

V: TRBV15
J: TRBJ2-7
D: TRBD1
size: once
length: 16
CDR3: CATSRGYGTGAYEQYF
DNA: TGTGCCACCAGCAGAGGCTACGGGACAGGGGCCTACGAGCAGTACTTC

V: TRBV5-1
J: TRBJ2-5
D: TRBD2
size: -
length: 17
CDR3: CASSLAVGGGAGETQYF
DNA: TGCGCCAGCAGCTTGGCCGTTGGCGGGGGGGCCGGGGAGACCCAGTACTTC